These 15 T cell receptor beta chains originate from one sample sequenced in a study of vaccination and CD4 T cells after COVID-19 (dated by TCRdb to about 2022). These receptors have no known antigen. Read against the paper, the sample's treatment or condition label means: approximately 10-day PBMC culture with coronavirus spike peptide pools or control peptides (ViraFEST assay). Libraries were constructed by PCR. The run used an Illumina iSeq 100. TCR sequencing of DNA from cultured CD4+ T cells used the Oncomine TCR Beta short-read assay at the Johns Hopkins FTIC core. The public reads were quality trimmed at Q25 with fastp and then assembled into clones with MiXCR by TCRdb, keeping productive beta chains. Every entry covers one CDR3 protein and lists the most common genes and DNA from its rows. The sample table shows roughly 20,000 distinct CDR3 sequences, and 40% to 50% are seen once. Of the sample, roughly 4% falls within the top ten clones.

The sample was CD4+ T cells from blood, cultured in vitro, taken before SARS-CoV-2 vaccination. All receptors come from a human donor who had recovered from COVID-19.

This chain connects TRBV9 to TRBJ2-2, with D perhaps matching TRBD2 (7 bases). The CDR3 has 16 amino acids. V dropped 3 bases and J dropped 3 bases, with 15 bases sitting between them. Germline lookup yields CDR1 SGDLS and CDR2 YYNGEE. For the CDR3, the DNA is TGTGCCAGCAGCGCTTCGGGGGGCTCTGACACCGGGGAGCTGTTTTTT. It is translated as CASSASGGSDTGELFF.

Here the CDR3 DNA reads TGCAGTGCTAGCAGCCCCTTCAAACTAGGACGAACCTACGAGCAGTACTTC. Residues: CSASSPFKLGRTYEQYF. The chain joins TRBV20-1 to TRBJ2-7; tentative D call: TRBD2 (5 bases). Looked up from germline, CDR1 is DFQATT and CDR2 is SNEGSKA (reference sequence). Between the trimmed V and J ends, which lost 3 bases and 2 bases, there was a span of 23 bases. The CDR3 runs 17 residues.

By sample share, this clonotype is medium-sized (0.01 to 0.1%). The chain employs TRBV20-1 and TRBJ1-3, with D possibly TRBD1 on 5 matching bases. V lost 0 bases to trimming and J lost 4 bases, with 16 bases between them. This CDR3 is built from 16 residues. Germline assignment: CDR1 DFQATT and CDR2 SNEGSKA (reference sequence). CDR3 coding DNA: TGCAGTGCTAGAGATCGCAGGGCTGATATAGGAAACACCATATATTTT. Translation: CSARDRRADIGNTIYF.

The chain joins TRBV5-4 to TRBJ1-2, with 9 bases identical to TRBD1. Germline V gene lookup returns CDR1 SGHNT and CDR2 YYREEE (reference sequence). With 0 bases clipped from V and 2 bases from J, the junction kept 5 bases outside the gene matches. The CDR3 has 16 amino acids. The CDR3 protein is CASSLGGQGLNYGYTF. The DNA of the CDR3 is TGTGCCAGCAGCTTGGGGGGACAGGGCCTAAACTATGGCTACACCTTC.

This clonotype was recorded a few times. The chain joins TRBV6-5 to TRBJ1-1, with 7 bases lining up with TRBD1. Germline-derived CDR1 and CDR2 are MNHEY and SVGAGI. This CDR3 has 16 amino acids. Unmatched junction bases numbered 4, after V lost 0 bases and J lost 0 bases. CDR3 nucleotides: TGTGCCAGCAGTTACTCGACAGGGTTTATGAACACTGAAGCTTTCTTT. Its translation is CASSYSTGFMNTEAFF.

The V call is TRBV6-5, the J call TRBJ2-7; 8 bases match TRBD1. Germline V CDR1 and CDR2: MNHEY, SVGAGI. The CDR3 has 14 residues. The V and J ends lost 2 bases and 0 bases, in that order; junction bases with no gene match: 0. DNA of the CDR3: TGTGCCAGCAGTTACGGACAGGGCTCCTACGAGCAGTACTTC. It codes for CASSYGQGSYEQYF.

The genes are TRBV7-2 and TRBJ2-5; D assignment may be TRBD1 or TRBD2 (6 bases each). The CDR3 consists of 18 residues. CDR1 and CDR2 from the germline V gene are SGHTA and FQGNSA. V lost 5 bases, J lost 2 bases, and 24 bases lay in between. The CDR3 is CASSPIGGTDYTQETQYF. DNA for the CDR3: TGTGCCAGCAGCCCTATAGGGGGGACGGATTACACGCAAGAGACCCAGTACTTC.

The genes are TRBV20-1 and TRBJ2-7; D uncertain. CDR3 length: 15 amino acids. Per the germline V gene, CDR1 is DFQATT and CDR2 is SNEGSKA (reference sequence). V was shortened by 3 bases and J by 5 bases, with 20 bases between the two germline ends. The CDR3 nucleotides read TGCAGTGCTAGGCCGATTCGGCCAGCACTTCACGAGCAGTACTTC. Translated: CSARPIRPALHEQYF.

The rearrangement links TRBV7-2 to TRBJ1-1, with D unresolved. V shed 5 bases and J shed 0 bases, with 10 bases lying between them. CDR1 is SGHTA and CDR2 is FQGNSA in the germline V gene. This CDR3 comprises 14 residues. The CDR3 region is CASSTQRMNTEAFF. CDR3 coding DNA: TGTGCCAGCAGCACGCAGAGAATGAACACTGAAGCTTTCTTT. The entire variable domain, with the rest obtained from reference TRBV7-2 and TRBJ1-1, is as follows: GAGVSQSPSNKVTEKGKDVELRCDPISGHTALYWYRQSLGQGLEFLIYFQGNSAPDKSGLPSDRFSAERTGGSVSTLTIQRTQQEDSAVYLCASSTQRMNTEAFFGQGTRLTVV.

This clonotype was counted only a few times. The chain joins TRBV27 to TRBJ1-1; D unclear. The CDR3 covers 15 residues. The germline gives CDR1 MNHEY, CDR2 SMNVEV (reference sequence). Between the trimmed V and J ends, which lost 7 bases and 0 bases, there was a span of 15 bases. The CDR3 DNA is TGTGCCAGCATTCCCATCCCCGGGGTGAACACTGAAGCTTTCTTT. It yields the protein CASIPIPGVNTEAFF.

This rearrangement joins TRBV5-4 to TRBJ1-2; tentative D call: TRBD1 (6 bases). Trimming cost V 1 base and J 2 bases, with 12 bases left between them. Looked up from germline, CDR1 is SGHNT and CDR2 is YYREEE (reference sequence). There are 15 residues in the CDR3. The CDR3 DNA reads TGTGCCAGCAGCTTGAGGGGGGCAACCAACTATGGCTACACCTTC. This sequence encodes CASSLRGATNYGYTF.

The CDR3 region has the DNA TGTGCCAGTAGTATGGGACTAGCGGGAGGATACGATGAGCAGTTCTTC. As protein: CASSMGLAGGYDEQFF. The chain links TRBV19 to TRBJ2-1; TRBD2 matches 15 bases. From germline, CDR1 is LNHDA and CDR2 SQIVND (reference sequence). V trimming: 3 bases; J trimming: 8 bases; junction bases outside the gene matches: 5. The CDR3 contains 16 residues.

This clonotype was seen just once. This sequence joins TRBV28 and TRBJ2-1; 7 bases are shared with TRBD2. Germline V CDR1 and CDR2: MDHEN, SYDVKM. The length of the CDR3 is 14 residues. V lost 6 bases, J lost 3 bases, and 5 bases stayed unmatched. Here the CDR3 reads CASRVSGDYNEQFF. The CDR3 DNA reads TGTGCCAGCAGAGTCAGCGGGGACTACAATGAGCAGTTCTTC. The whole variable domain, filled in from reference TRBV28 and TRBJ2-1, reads DVKVTQSSRYLVKRTGEKVFLECVQDMDHENMFWYRQDPGLGLRLIYFSYDVKMKEKGDIPEGYSVSREKKERFSLILESASTNQTSMYLCASRVSGDYNEQFFGPGTRLTVL.

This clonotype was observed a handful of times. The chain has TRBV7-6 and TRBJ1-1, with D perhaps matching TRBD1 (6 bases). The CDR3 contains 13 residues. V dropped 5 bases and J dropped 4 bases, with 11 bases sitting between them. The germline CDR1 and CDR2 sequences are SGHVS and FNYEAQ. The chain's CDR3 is CASSQGGGTEAFF. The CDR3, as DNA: TGTGCCAGCAGCCAAGGGGGGGGCACTGAAGCTTTCTTT.

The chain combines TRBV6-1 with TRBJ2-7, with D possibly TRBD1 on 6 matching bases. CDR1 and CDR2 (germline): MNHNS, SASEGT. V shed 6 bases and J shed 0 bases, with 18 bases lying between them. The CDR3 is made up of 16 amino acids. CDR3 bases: TGTGCCAGCAGGCAGGGGTGGGGTCAGTCCTCCTACGAGCAGTACTTC. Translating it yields CASRQGWGQSSYEQYF.